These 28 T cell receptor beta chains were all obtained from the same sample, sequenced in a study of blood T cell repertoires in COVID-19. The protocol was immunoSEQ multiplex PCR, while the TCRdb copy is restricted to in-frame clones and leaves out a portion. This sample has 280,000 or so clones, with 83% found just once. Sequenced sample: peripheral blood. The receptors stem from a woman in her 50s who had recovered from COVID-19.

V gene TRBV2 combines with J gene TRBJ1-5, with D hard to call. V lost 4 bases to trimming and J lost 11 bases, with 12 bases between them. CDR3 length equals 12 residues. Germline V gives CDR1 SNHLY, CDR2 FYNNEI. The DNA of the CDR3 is TGTGCCAGCAGTGCCCGTCGGTTTTCCCAGCATTTT. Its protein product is CASSARRFSQHF. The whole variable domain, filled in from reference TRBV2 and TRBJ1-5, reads EPEVTQTPSHQVTQMGQEVILRCVPISNHLYFYWYRQILGQKVEFLVSFYNNEISEKSEIFDDQFSVERPDGSNFTLKIRSTKLEDSAMYFCASSARRFSQHFGDGTRLSIL.

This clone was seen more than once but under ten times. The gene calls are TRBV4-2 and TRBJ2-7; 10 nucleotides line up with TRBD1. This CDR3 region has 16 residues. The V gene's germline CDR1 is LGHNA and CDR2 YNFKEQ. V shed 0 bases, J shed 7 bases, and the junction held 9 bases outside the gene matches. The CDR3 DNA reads TGTGCCAGCAGCCAAGATAGGCGAGGACAGGGGGGGGAGCAGTACTTC. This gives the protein CASSQDRRGQGGEQYF.

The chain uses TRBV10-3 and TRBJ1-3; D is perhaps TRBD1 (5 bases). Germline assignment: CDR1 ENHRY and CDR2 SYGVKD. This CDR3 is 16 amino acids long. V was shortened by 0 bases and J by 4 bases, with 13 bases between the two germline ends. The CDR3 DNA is TGTGCCATCAGTGAGTCGATAGCAGGGCAAGGAAACACCATATATTTT. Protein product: CAISESIAGQGNTIYF.

The CDR3 bases are TGTGCCAGCAGTTTATCGGTAGCAGATGAGCAGTTCTTC. Protein sequence: CASSLSVADEQFF. The V gene is TRBV28, the J gene TRBJ2-1; D unclear. V was clipped by 1 base and J by 8 bases, with 9 bases between them. The V gene's germline CDR1 is MDHEN and CDR2 SYDVKM. This CDR3 comprises 13 residues. The full variable domain, its missing parts supplied by reference TRBV28 and TRBJ2-1, is DVKVTQSSRYLVKRTGEKVFLECVQDMDHENMFWYRQDPGLGLRLIYFSYDVKMKEKGDIPEGYSVSREKKERFSLILESASTNQTSMYLCASSLSVADEQFFGPGTRLTVL.

The CDR3 DNA sequence: TGTGCCAGCAGTTACGGGGGAGGAGCCTCTGGGGCCAACGTCCTGACTTTC. Translating it yields CASSYGGGASGANVLTF. The chain joins TRBV7-9 to TRBJ2-6; D is possibly TRBD2 (6 bases). Germline lookup yields CDR1 SEHNR and CDR2 FQNEAQ (reference sequence). Deletions cut 6 bases from V and 0 bases from J, with 15 bases between. The CDR3 runs to 17 residues.

CDR3 nucleotide sequence: TGTGCCAGTAGTACCTCTGAACAAAACAGGGGTAAGTACGGCTACACCTTC. Translation: CASSTSEQNRGKYGYTF. The chain uses TRBV19 and TRBJ1-2; 7 bases line up with TRBD1. V lost 4 bases, J lost 8 bases, and 19 bases stayed unmatched. The CDR3 is made up of 17 amino acids. Germline loops: CDR1 LNHDA, CDR2 SQIVND (reference sequence).

CDR3 amino acids: CASSPGTWQPQHF. The DNA of the CDR3 is TGTGCCAGCAGCCCAGGGACATGGCAGCCCCAGCATTTT. The chain joins TRBV7-2 to TRBJ1-5, with a possible D match to TRBD1 (6 bases). With 5 bases removed from V and 7 bases from J, the gap between germline ends came to 12 bases. The CDR3 runs to 13 residues. In germline, CDR1 is SGHTA, CDR2 FQGNSA.

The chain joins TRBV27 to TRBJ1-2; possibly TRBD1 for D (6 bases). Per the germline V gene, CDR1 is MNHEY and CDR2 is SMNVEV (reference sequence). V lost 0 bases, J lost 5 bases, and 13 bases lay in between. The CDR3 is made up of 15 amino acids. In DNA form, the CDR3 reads TGTGCCAGCAGTTTATCGGGGGCCAGTGCATATGGCTACACCTTC. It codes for CASSLSGASAYGYTF.

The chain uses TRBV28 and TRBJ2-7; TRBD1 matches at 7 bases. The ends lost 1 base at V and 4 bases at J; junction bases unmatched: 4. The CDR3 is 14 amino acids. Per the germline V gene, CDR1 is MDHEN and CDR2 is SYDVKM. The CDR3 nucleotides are TGTGCCAGCAGTTTATCGGACAGGTCTTACGAGCAGTACTTC. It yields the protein CASSLSDRSYEQYF. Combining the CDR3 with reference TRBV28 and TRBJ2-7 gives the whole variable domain DVKVTQSSRYLVKRTGEKVFLECVQDMDHENMFWYRQDPGLGLRLIYFSYDVKMKEKGDIPEGYSVSREKKERFSLILESASTNQTSMYLCASSLSDRSYEQYFGPGTRLTVT.

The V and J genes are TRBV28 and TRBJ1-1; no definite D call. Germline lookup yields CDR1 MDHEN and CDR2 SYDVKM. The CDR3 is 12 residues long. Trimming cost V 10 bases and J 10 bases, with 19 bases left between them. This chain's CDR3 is CATIAPTTIAFF. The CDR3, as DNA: TGTGCCACCATTGCCCCGACAACGATAGCTTTCTTT.

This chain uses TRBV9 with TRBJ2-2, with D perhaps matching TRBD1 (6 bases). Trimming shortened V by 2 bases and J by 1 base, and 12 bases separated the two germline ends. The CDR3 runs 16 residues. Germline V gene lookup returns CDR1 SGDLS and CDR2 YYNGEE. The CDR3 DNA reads TGTGCCAGCAGCGTGACAGGCCCCTTGAACACCGGGGAGCTGTTTTTT. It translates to CASSVTGPLNTGELFF.

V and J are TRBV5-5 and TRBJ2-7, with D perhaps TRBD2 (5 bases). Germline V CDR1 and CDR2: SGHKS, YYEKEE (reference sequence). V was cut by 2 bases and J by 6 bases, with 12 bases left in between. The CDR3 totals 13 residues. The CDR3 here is CASSFWLASEQYF. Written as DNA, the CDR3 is TGTGCCAGCAGCTTCTGGCTAGCTAGCGAGCAGTACTTC. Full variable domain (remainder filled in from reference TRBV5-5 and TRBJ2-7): DAGVTQSPTHLIKTRGQQVTLRCSPISGHKSVSWYQQVLGQGPQFIFQYYEKEERGRGNFPDRFSARQFPNYSSELNVNALLLGDSALYLCASSFWLASEQYFGPGTRLTVT.

This CDR3 is CASSYSGRKGDYGYTF. The CDR3 nucleotides are TGTGCCAGCAGTTATTCCGGACGGAAGGGGGACTATGGCTACACCTTC. The chain joins TRBV6-6 to TRBJ1-2, with D possibly matching TRBD1 (6 bases). The CDR3 sequence is 16 residues long. V lost 3 bases to trimming and J lost 3 bases, with 17 bases between them. CDR1 and CDR2 from the germline V gene are MNHNY and SVGAGI (reference sequence).

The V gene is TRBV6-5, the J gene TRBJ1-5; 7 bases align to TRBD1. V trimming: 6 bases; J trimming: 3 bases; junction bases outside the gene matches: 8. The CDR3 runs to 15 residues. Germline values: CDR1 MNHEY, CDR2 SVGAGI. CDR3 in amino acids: CASRLLGQDNQPQHF. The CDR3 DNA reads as TGTGCCAGCAGGTTATTAGGACAGGACAATCAGCCCCAGCATTTT.

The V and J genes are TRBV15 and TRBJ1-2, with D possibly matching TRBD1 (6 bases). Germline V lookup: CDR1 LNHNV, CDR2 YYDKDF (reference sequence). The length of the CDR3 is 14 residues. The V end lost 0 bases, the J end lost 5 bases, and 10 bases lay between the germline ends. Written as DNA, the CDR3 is TGTGCCACCAGCAGAGATTTGGGGGCTTATGGCTACACCTTC. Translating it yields CATSRDLGAYGYTF.

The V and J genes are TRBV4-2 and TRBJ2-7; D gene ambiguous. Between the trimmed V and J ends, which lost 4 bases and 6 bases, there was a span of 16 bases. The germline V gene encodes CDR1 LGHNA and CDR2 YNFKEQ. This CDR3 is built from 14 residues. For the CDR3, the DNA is TGTGCCAGCAGCCGAACGGGTGGCGGTTCCGAGCAGTACTTC. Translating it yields CASSRTGGGSEQYF.

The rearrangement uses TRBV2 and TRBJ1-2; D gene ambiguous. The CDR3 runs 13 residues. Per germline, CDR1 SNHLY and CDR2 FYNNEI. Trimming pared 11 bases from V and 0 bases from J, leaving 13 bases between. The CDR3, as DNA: TGTGCCTGCTCGGCCCGGGCTAACTATGGCTACACCTTC. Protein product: CACSARANYGYTF.

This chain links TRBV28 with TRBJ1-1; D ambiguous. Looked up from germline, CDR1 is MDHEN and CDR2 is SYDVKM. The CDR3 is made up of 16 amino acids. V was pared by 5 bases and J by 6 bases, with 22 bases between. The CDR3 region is CASSPRDAGKIAEAFF. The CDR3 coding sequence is TGTGCCAGCAGTCCCCGAGACGCCGGGAAAATTGCTGAAGCTTTCTTT.

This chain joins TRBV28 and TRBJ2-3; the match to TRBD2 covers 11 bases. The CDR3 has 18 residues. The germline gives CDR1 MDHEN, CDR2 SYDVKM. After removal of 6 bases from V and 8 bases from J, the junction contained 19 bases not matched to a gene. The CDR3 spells CASRPSQYTSGGLATQYF. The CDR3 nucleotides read TGTGCCAGCAGACCGAGTCAATATACTAGCGGGGGCCTTGCTACGCAGTATTTT.

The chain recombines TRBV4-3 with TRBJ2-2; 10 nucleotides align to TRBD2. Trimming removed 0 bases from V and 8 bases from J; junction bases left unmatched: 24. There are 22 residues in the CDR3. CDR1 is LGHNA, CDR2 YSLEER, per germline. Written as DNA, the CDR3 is TGCGCCAGCAGCCAAGAGCCTATCCGGTCCCGAGGGACTAGCGCAAGCGAAGGGGAGCTGTTTTTT. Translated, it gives CASSQEPIRSRGTSASEGELFF.

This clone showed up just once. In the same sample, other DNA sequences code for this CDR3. The CDR3 DNA follows: TGTGCCAGCAGTTTAGGCGCAGGGGCGGGCGGCTACACCTTC. Translating gives CASSLGAGAGGYTF. J is TRBJ1-2 and V is TRBV27; maybe TRBD1 (6 bases). CDR3 length: 14 amino acids. Germline CDR1 and CDR2: MNHEY and SMNVEV (reference sequence). V lost 2 bases, J lost 8 bases, and 15 bases lay in between.

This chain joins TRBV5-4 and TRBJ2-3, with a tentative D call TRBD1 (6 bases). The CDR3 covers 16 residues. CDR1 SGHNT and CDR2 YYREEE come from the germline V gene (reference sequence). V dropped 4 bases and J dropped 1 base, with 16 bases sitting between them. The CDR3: CASSPGGQGGTDTQYF. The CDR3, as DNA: TGTGCCAGCAGCCCTGGGGGACAAGGGGGCACAGATACGCAGTATTTT.

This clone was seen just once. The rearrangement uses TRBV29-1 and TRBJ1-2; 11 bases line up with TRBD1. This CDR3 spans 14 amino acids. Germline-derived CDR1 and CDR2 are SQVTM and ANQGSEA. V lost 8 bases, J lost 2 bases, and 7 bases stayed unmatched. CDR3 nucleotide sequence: TGCAGCTCGAGGACAGGGGGCTCCAACTATGGCTACACCTTC. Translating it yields CSSRTGGSNYGYTF.

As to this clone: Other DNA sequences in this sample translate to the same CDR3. The CDR3 loop reads CATGQGSTDTQYF. The CDR3 region has the DNA TGTGCCACCGGACAGGGCAGCACAGATACGCAGTATTTT. V usage is TRBV24-1 and J usage is TRBJ2-3; 8 bases align to TRBD1. The CDR3 runs to 13 residues. Germline V gene lookup returns CDR1 KGHDR and CDR2 SFDVKD. V was pared by 9 bases and J by 0 bases, with 1 base of the junction left unmatched.

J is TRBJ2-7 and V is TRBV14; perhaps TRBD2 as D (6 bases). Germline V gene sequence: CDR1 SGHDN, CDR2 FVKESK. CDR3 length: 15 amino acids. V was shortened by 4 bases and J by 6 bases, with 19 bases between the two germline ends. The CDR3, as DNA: TGTGCCAGCAGCCCAGGAGCGGGTAAATCGGGCGAGCAGTACTTC. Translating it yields CASSPGAGKSGEQYF. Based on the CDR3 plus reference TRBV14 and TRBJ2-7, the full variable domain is EAGVTQFPSHSVIEKGQTVTLRCDPISGHDNLYWYRRVMGKEIKFLLHFVKESKQDESGMPNNRFLAERTGGTYSTLKVQPAELEDSGVYFCASSPGAGKSGEQYFGPGTRLTVT.

CDR3 protein: CASSDGQGWTGELFF. CDR3 nucleotides: TGTGCCAGCAGTGACGGACAGGGATGGACCGGGGAGCTGTTTTTT. This chain links TRBV6-1 with TRBJ2-2; 8 bases map to TRBD1. Germline values: CDR1 MNHNS, CDR2 SASEGT. This CDR3 comprises 15 residues. Germline trimming cut 3 bases from V and 5 bases from J; bases unmatched to any gene: 5.

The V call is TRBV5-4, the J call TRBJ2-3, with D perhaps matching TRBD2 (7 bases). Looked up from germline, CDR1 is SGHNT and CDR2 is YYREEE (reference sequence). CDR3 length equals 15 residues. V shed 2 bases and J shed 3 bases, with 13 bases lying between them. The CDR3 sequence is CASSLGGGRTDTQYF. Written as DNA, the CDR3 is TGTGCCAGCAGCTTAGGGGGAGGGAGAACAGATACGCAGTATTTT. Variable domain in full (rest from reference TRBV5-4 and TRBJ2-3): ETGVTQSPTHLIKTRGQQVTLRCSSQSGHNTVSWYQQALGQGPQFIFQYYREEENGRGNFPPRFSGLQFPNYSSELNVNALELDDSALYLCASSLGGGRTDTQYFGPGTRLTVL.

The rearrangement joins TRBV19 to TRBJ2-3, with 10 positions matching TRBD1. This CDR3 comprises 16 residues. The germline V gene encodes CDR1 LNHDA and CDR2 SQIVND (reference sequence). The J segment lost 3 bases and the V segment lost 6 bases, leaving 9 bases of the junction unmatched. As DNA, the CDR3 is TGTGCCAGTAGCCCTGGACAGGGGGGGGGTACAGATACGCAGTATTTT. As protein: CASSPGQGGGTDTQYF.